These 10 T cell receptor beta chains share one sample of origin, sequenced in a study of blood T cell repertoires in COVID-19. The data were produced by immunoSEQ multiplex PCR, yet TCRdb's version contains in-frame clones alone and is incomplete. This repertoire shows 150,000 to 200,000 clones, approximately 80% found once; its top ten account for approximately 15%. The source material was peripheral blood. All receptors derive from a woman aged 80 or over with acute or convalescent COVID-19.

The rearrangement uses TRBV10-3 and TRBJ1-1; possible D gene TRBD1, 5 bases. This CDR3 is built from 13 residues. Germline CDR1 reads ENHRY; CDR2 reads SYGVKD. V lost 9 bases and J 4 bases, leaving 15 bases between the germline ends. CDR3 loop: CAIATRQGTEAFF. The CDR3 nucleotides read TGTGCCATAGCGACCCGGCAGGGCACTGAAGCTTTCTTT.

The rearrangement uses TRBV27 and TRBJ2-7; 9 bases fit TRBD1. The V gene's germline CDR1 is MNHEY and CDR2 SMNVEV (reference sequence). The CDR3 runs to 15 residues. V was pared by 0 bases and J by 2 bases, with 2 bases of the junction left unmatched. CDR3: CASSLSGTGPYEQYF. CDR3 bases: TGTGCCAGCAGTTTATCAGGGACAGGGCCCTACGAGCAGTACTTC.

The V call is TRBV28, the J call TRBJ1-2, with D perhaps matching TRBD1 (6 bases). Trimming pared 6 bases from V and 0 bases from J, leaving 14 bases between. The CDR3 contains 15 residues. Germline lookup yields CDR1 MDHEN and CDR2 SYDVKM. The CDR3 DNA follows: TGTGCCAGCAGCGCCCACGGGGGGCCTAACTATGGCTACACCTTC. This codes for CASSAHGGPNYGYTF.

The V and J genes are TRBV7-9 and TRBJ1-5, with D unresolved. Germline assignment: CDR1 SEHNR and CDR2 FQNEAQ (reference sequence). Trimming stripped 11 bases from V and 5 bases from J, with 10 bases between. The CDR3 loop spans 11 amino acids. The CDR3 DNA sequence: TGTGCCCCCCCGCAGGATCAGCCCCAGCATTTT. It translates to CAPPQDQPQHF.

The CDR3, as DNA: TGTGCCAGCAGTGACGGGGGTTCCTACAATGAGCAGTTCTTC. It yields the protein CASSDGGSYNEQFF. The chain has TRBV6-1 and TRBJ2-1, with D perhaps matching TRBD2 (6 bases). V gave up 3 bases and J gave up 1 base, with 7 bases separating them. This CDR3 is 14 amino acids long. Germline V gives CDR1 MNHNS, CDR2 SASEGT.

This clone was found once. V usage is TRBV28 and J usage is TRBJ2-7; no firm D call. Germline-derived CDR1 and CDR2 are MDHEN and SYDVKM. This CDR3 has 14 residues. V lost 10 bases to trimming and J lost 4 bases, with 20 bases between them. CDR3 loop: CATRPGTILYEQYF. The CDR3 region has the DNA TGTGCCACCAGGCCAGGTACCATATTATACGAGCAGTACTTC.

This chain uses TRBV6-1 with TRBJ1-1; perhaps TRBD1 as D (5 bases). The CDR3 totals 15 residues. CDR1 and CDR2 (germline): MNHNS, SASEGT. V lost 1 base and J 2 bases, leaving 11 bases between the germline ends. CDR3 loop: CASSEGWGGNTEAFF. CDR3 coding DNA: TGTGCCAGCAGTGAAGGGTGGGGCGGAAACACTGAAGCTTTCTTT.

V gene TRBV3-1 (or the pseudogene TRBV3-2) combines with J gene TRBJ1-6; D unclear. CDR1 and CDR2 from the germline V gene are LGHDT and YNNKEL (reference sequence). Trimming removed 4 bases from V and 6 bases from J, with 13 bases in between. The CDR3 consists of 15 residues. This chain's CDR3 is CASSPLASGNSPLHF. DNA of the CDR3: TGTGCCAGCAGCCCTTTGGCTTCTGGTAATTCACCCCTCCACTTT.

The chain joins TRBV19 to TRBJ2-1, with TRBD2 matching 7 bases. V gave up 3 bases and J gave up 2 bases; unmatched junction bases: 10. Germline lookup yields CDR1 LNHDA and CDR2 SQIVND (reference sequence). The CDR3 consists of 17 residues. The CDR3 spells CASSIERGGSPYNEQFF. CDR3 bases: TGTGCCAGTAGTATTGAGCGGGGTGGCTCTCCCTACAATGAGCAGTTCTTC.

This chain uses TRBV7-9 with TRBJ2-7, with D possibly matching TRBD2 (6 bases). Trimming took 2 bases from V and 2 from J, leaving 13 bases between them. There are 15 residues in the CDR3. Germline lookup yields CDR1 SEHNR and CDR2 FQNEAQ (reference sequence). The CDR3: CASSLHGGPTYEQYF. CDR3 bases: TGTGCCAGCAGCTTACACGGGGGACCAACCTACGAGCAGTACTTC.